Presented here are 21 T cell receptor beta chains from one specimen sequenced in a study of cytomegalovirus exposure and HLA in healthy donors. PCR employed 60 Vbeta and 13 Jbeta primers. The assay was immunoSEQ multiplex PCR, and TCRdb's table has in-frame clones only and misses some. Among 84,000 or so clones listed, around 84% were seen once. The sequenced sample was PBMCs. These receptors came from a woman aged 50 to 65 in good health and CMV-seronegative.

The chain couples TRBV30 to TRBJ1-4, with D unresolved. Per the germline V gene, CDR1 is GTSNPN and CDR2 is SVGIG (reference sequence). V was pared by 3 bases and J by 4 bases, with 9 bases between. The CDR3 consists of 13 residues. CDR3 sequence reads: CAWSPGINEKLFF. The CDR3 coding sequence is TGTGCCTGGAGCCCAGGCATTAATGAAAAACTGTTTTTT.

CDR3 in amino acids: CASSPPGTGDQPQHF. As DNA, the CDR3 is TGTGCCAGCTCACCACCAGGGACAGGGGATCAGCCCCAGCATTTT. The V and J genes are TRBV18 and TRBJ1-5; TRBD1 agrees at 10 bases. CDR1 is KGHSH, CDR2 LQKENI, per germline. CDR3 size: 15 residues. J gave up 5 bases and V 0 bases, and 1 base lay outside the gene matches.

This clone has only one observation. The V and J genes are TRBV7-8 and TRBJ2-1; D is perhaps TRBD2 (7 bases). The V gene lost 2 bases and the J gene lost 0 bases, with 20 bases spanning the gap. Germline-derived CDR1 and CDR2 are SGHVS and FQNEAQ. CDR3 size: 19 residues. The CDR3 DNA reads TGTGCCAGCAGCTTAATTCGGGGGGACACCCTAAGCTCCTACAATGAGCAGTTCTTC. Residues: CASSLIRGDTLSSYNEQFF. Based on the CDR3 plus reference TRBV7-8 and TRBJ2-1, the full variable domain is GAGVSQSPRYKVAKRGQDVALRCDPISGHVSLFWYQQALGQGPEFLTYFQNEAQLDKSGLPSDRFFAERPEGSVSTLKIQRTQQEDSAVYLCASSLIRGDTLSSYNEQFFGPGTRLTVL.

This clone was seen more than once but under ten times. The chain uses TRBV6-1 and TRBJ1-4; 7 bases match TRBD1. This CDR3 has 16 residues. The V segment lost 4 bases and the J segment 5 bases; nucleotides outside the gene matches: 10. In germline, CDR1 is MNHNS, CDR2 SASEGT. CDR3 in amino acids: CASSGPKDRRNEKLFF. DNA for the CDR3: TGTGCCAGCAGTGGACCCAAGGACAGGCGAAATGAAAAACTGTTTTTT.

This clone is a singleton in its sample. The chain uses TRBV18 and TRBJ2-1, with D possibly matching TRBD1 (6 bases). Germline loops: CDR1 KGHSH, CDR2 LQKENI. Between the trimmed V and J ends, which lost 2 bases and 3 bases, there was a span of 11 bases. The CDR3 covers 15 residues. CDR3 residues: CASSPGQGGYNEQFF. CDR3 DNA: TGTGCCAGCTCACCAGGACAAGGGGGCTACAATGAGCAGTTCTTC. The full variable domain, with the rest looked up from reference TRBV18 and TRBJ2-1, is NAGVMQNPRHLVRRRGQEARLRCSPMKGHSHVYWYRQLPEEGLKFMVYLQKENIIDESGMPKERFSAEFPKEGPSILRIQQVVRGDSAAYFCASSPGQGGYNEQFFGPGTRLTVL.

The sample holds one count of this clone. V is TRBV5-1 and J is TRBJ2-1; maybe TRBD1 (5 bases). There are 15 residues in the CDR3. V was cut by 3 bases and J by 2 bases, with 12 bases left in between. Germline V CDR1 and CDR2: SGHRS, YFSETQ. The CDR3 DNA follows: TGCGCCAGCAGCTACCACAGGACCACCTACAATGAGCAGTTCTTC. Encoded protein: CASSYHRTTYNEQFF.

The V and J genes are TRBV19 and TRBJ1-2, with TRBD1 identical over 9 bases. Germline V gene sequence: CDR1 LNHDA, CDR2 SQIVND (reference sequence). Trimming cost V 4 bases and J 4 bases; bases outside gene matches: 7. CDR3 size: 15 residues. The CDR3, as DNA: TGTGCCAGTAGTAGCTCCGGGACAGGGACCTATGGCTACACCTTC. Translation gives CASSSSGTGTYGYTF.

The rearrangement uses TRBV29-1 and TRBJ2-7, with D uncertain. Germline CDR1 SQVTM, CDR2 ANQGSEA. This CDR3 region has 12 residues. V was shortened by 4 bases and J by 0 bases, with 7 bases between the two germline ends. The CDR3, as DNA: TGCAGCGTTGTTCCCAGCTCCTACGAGCAGTACTTC. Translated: CSVVPSSYEQYF.

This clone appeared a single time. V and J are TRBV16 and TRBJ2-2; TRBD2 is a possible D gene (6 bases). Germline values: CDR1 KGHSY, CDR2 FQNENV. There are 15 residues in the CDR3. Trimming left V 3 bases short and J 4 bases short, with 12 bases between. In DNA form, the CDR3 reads TGTGCCAGCAGCCAGGCGCGGGGAGTCACCGGGGAGCTGTTTTTT. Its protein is CASSQARGVTGELFF.

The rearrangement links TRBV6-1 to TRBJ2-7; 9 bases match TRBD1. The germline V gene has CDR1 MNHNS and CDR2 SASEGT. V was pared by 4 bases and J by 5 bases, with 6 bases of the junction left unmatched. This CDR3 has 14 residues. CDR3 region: CASSAGTGRHEQYF. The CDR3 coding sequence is TGTGCCAGCAGTGCAGGGACAGGGCGTCACGAGCAGTACTTC.

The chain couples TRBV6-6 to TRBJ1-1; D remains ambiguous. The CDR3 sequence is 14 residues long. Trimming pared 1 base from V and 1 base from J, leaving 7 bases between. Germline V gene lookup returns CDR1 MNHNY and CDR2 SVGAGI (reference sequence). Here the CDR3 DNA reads TGTGCCAGCAGTTACTTGGGAGGGAACACTGAAGCTTTCTTT. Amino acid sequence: CASSYLGGNTEAFF.

DNA of the CDR3: TGTGCCAGCAGTTTCCGGGACAGCCCCTACGAGCAGTACTTC. Its protein is CASSFRDSPYEQYF. The chain has TRBV28 and TRBJ2-7; TRBD1 matches at 7 bases. The V gene's germline CDR1 is MDHEN and CDR2 SYDVKM. Trimming cost V 3 bases and J 2 bases; bases outside gene matches: 4. The CDR3 consists of 14 residues.

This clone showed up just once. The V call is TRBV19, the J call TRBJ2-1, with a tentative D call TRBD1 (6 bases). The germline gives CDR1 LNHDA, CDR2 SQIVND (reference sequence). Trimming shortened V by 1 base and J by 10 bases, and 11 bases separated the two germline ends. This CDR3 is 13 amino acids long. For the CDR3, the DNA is TGTGCCAGTAGTATAGTTTTAACAGGGGAGCAGTTCTTC. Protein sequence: CASSIVLTGEQFF.

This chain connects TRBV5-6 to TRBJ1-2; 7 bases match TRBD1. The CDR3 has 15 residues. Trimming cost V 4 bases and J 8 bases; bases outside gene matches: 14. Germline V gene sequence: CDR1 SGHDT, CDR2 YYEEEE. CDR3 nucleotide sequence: TGTGCCAGCAGCCCCGGGACAGAGCTTCTGTGGGGCTACACCTTC. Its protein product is CASSPGTELLWGYTF.

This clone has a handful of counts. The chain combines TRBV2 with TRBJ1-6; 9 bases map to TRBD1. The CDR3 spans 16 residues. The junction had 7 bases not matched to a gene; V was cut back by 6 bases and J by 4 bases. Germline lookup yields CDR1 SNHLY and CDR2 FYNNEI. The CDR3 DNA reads TGTGCCAGCAGGGGGACAGGGAACCTTTATAATTCACCCCTCCACTTT. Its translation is CASRGTGNLYNSPLHF.

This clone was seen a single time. CDR3 amino acids: CASRKTGGKETQYF. CDR3 bases: TGTGCCAGTAGGAAGACAGGGGGGAAAGAGACCCAGTACTTC. V usage is TRBV19 and J usage is TRBJ2-5, with TRBD1 matching 9 bases. This CDR3 contains 14 residues. The trim removed 6 bases at V and 3 bases at J, leaving 5 bases unmatched. The V gene's germline CDR1 is LNHDA and CDR2 SQIVND (reference sequence). Using reference TRBV19 and TRBJ2-5 for the parts outside the CDR3, the full variable domain is DGGITQSPKYLFRKEGQNVTLSCEQNLNHDAMYWYRQDPGQGLRLIYYSQIVNDFQKGDIAEGYSVSREKKESFPLTVTSAQKNPTAFYLCASRKTGGKETQYFGPGTRLLVL.

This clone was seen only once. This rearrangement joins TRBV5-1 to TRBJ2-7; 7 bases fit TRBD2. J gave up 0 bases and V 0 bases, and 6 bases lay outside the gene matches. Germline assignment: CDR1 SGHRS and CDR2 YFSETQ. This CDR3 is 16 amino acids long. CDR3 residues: CASSLVASGSSYEQYF. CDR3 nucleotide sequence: TGCGCCAGCAGCTTGGTGGCTAGCGGAAGCTCCTACGAGCAGTACTTC.

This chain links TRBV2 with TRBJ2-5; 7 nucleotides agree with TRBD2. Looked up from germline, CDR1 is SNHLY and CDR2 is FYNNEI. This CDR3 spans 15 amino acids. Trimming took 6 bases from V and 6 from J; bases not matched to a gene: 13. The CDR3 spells CASRQLAGDRQTQYF. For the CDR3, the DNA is TGTGCCAGCAGACAGTTGGCGGGGGATCGCCAGACCCAGTACTTC.

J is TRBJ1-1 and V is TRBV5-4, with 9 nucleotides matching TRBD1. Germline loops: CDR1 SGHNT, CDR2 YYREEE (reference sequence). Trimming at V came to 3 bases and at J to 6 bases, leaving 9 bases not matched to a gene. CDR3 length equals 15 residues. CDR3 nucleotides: TGTGCCAGCAGCTCACGGACAGGGGATGGGTCTGAAGCTTTCTTT. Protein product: CASSSRTGDGSEAFF.

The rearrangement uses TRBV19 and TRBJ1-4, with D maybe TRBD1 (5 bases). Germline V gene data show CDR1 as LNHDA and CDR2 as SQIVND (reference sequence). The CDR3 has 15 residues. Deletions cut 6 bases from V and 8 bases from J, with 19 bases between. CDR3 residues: CASSKTGLLGEKLFF. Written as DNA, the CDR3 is TGTGCCAGTAGCAAGACGGGACTCCTGGGCGAAAAACTGTTTTTT.

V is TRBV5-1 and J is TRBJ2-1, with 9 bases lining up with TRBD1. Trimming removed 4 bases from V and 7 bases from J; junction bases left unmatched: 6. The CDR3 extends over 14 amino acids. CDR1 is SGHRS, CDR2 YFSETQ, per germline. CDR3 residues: CASSPRDRENEQFF. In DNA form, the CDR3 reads TGCGCCAGCAGCCCCCGGGACAGGGAAAATGAGCAGTTCTTC.